Shown below are 11 T cell receptor beta chains from a single sample sequenced in a study of blood T cell repertoires in COVID-19. Some clones are missing from TCRdb's copy, which holds only in-frame ones; the method was immunoSEQ multiplex PCR. The repertoire includes fewer than 140,000 clones, roughly 80% of them detected once, and more than 13% sits in the top ten. Source material: peripheral blood. All receptors derive from an older woman with acute or convalescent COVID-19.

The chain carries TRBV25-1 and TRBJ2-5; 7 bases fit TRBD1. This CDR3 comprises 14 residues. Germline trimming cut 4 bases from V and 5 bases from J; bases unmatched to any gene: 7. The germline V gene encodes CDR1 MGHDK and CDR2 SYGVNS. CDR3 loop: CASSAQTGNETQYF. The CDR3 bases are TGTGCCAGCAGTGCTCAGACAGGGAATGAGACCCAGTACTTC.

V and J are TRBV5-1 and TRBJ2-3; 8 bases fit TRBD2. With 4 bases clipped from V and 1 base from J, the junction kept 8 bases outside the gene matches. CDR1 SGHRS and CDR2 YFSETQ come from the germline V gene. The CDR3 contains 16 residues. The CDR3 loop reads CASSDTGGRRTDTQYF. In DNA form, the CDR3 reads TGCGCCAGCAGCGATACGGGGGGGCGGCGCACAGATACGCAGTATTTT.

This clone has a single count. This sequence joins TRBV5-1 and TRBJ2-1; TRBD1 is a possible D gene (6 bases). The V end was cut by 0 bases, the J end by 0 bases, with 16 bases between. The CDR3 sequence is 18 residues long. Germline values: CDR1 SGHRS, CDR2 YFSETQ. CDR3 in DNA: TGCGCCAGCAGCTTGGCGCGATGGGACACCCGCTCCTACAATGAGCAGTTCTTC. It is translated as CASSLARWDTRSYNEQFF.

This chain links TRBV27 with TRBJ1-4, with D tentatively TRBD1 (5 bases). This CDR3 has 14 residues. Trimming left V 2 bases short and J 1 base short, with 5 bases between. Germline CDR1 reads MNHEY; CDR2 reads SMNVEV (reference sequence). CDR3 sequence: CASSLQGTNEKLFF. The CDR3 DNA reads TGTGCCAGCAGTTTACAGGGAACTAATGAAAAACTGTTTTTT.

This clone was seen only once. J is TRBJ1-4 and V is TRBV6-2 or TRBV6-3, with no clear D. Trimming stripped 1 base from V and 4 bases from J, with 7 bases between. The CDR3 contains 14 residues. The V gene's germline CDR1 is MNHEY and CDR2 SVGEGT. The CDR3 DNA follows: TGTGCCAGCAGTTACTACGAGAGTAATGAAAAACTGTTTTTT. Translated, it gives CASSYYESNEKLFF.

This clone was observed a single time. The chain is built from TRBV19 and TRBJ2-1; 8 bases are a match to TRBD1. Germline loops: CDR1 LNHDA, CDR2 SQIVND (reference sequence). This CDR3 has 15 residues. The trim removed 5 bases at V and 3 bases at J, leaving 6 bases unmatched. CDR3 sequence: CASSSHRGDYNEQFF. The DNA for the CDR3 is TGTGCCAGTAGTTCCCACAGGGGGGACTACAATGAGCAGTTCTTC.

The chain recombines TRBV6-5 with TRBJ2-1; 9 bases agree with TRBD2. Unmatched junction bases numbered 8, after V lost 7 bases and J lost 10 bases. This CDR3 has 13 amino acids. CDR1 is MNHEY, CDR2 SVGAGI, per germline. The CDR3 bases are TGTGCCAGCACCCTTAGCGGGAGACAGGAGCAGTTCTTC. Translating gives CASTLSGRQEQFF.

The CDR3 DNA reads as TGTGCCGGGTCCAGGGGGCGGAAGAGCAATCAGCCCCAGCATTTT. This codes for CAGSRGRKSNQPQHF. The chain combines TRBV21-1 with TRBJ1-5; whether TRBD1, the table's D call, matches the DNA was not checked. TRBV21-1 is an annotated pseudogene. CDR3 length equals 15 residues.

This clone was seen just once. This chain connects TRBV5-6 to TRBJ1-2, with 8 bases matching TRBD1. Per germline, CDR1 SGHDT and CDR2 YYEEEE. CDR3 length equals 13 residues. J lost 3 bases, V lost 3 bases, and 1 base had no gene match. The CDR3: CASSWGQDYGYTF. CDR3 nucleotide sequence: TGTGCCAGCAGCTGGGGACAGGACTATGGCTACACCTTC.

The chain uses TRBV6-5 and TRBJ2-7; a possible D gene is TRBD1 (5 bases). Trimming took 8 bases from V and 6 from J, leaving 20 bases between them. CDR3 size: 14 residues. The germline gives CDR1 MNHEY, CDR2 SVGAGI. The CDR3 DNA reads TGTGCCAGCTCCTTACCCAGGGCCCCTCGCGAGCAGTACTTC. Protein sequence: CASSLPRAPREQYF.

The V call is TRBV15, the J call TRBJ1-3; D is uncertain. The V end lost 0 bases, the J end lost 4 bases, and 13 bases lay between the germline ends. CDR1 LNHNV and CDR2 YYDKDF come from the germline V gene (reference sequence). CDR3 size: 16 residues. The CDR3 nucleotides are TGTGCCACCAGCAGAGATCGTGACATATTGGGAAACACCATATATTTT. This encodes CATSRDRDILGNTIYF.